These 15 T cell receptor beta chains came from one sample sequenced in a study of blood T cell repertoires in COVID-19. Repertoires were generated with immunoSEQ multiplex PCR, while TCRdb's copy carries only in-frame clones and drops some. The sample includes about 100,000 clones, 92% seen only once; the top ten take around 6%. Material: peripheral blood. The source of these receptors is a middle-aged man with active COVID-19.

This chain uses TRBV7-3 with TRBJ1-1; TRBD1 is a possible D gene (6 bases). V lost 1 base and J lost 3, with 6 bases in between. The CDR3 is made up of 13 amino acids. Germline-derived CDR1 and CDR2 are SGHTA and FQGTGA. CDR3 in amino acids: CASSLKGDTEAFF. CDR3 nucleotide sequence: TGTGCCAGCAGCTTAAAGGGGGACACTGAAGCTTTCTTT.

The chain links TRBV7-8 to TRBJ2-1; D not certain. Germline CDR1 SGHVS, CDR2 FQNEAQ. V lost 6 bases and J lost 8, with 17 bases in between. This CDR3 contains 14 residues. This chain's CDR3 is CASSSTAYTHEQFF. DNA for the CDR3: TGTGCCAGCAGTTCAACCGCGTATACGCATGAGCAGTTCTTC.

V gene TRBV9 combines with J gene TRBJ2-3; D remains unclear. CDR1 and CDR2 from the germline V gene are SGDLS and YYNGEE. V was cut by 0 bases and J by 4 bases, with 3 bases left in between. This CDR3 spans 12 amino acids. The DNA for the CDR3 is TGTGCCAGCAGCGTAGGAGCAGATACGCAGTATTTT. Amino acid sequence: CASSVGADTQYF.

On this clone: At one end the junction does not follow the germline gene, possibly because of a read error. V and J are TRBV27 and TRBJ1-5; 7 bases are a match to TRBD1. Germline assignment: CDR1 MNHEY and CDR2 SMNVEV (reference sequence). The CDR3 consists of 15 residues. CDR3 in amino acids: CASSLRAGGHHPQHF. Here the CDR3 DNA reads TGTGCCAGCAGTTTAAGGGCAGGGGGGCATCATCCCCAGCATTTT.

The chain couples TRBV28 to TRBJ1-3, with 7 bases identical to TRBD1. Germline values: CDR1 MDHEN, CDR2 SYDVKM. V gave up 4 bases and J gave up 3 bases; unmatched junction bases: 6. The CDR3 is made up of 15 amino acids. CDR3 coding DNA: TGTGCCAGCAGTTCCTCCGGGACAGATGGAAACACCATATATTTT. It encodes CASSSSGTDGNTIYF.

V usage is TRBV5-1 and J usage is TRBJ2-7; no clear D. From germline, CDR1 is SGHRS and CDR2 YFSETQ. Trimming cost V 4 bases and J 2 bases, with 13 bases left between them. CDR3 length: 14 amino acids. This CDR3 is CASSPLSITYEQYF. CDR3 DNA sequence: TGCGCCAGCAGCCCCCTCTCTATAACCTACGAGCAGTACTTC.

The chain carries TRBV2 and TRBJ2-1; 9 positions match TRBD1. With V trimmed by 5 bases and J by 6 bases, 11 bases remained unmatched. Germline V lookup: CDR1 SNHLY, CDR2 FYNNEI. CDR3 length: 16 amino acids. DNA for the CDR3: TGTGCCAGCAGTTACAGGGGGCGCAGACTTGTCAATGAGCAGTTCTTC. This encodes CASSYRGRRLVNEQFF.

The genes are TRBV5-4 and TRBJ2-1; 7 bases agree with TRBD1. CDR1 and CDR2 from the germline V gene are SGHNT and YYREEE (reference sequence). Unmatched junction bases numbered 7, after V lost 1 base and J lost 6 bases. CDR3 length: 15 amino acids. As DNA, the CDR3 is TGTGCCAGCAGCTTGTGGGGCAGGGGGTCCAATGAGCAGTTCTTC. It translates to CASSLWGRGSNEQFF.

In its sample, this clone was seen once. The gene calls are TRBV5-4 and TRBJ1-2; no clear D gene. Trimming took 1 base from V and 1 from J, leaving 14 bases between them. Per germline, CDR1 SGHNT and CDR2 YYREEE (reference sequence). This CDR3 comprises 16 residues. The CDR3 sequence: CASSLSREKYNYGYTF. For the CDR3, the DNA is TGTGCCAGCAGCTTGTCTAGGGAGAAGTATAACTATGGCTACACCTTC.

The chain is built from TRBV6-1 and TRBJ1-4, with 7 positions matching TRBD1. The CDR3 loop spans 17 amino acids. Germline CDR1 is MNHNS and CDR2 is SASEGT. The V and J ends lost 3 bases and 4 bases, in that order; junction bases with no gene match: 11. The CDR3 protein is CASSDRGRGFGNEKLFF. The CDR3 DNA follows: TGTGCCAGCAGTGATAGGGGCAGGGGGTTTGGTAATGAAAAACTGTTTTTT.

The chain has TRBV20-1 and TRBJ1-5, with D hard to call. Germline V gene lookup returns CDR1 DFQATT and CDR2 SNEGSKA (reference sequence). The CDR3 runs 10 residues. In DNA form, the CDR3 reads TGCAGCGCCTTCCGCGGGGCCCAGCATTTT. Its translation is CSAFRGAQHF.

This chain uses TRBV11-1 with TRBJ2-3, with D unclear. Germline values: CDR1 SGHAT, CDR2 FQDESV (reference sequence). V gave up 3 bases and J gave up 0 bases, with 7 bases separating them. This CDR3 contains 14 residues. In DNA form, the CDR3 reads TGTGCCAGCAGCTTTACAGCCAGCACAGATACGCAGTATTTT. Translated, it gives CASSFTASTDTQYF.

The V and J genes are TRBV18 and TRBJ1-1; no clear D gene. CDR3 length equals 12 residues. The ends were cut back, 6 bases at V and 1 base at J, with 6 bases in the middle. In germline, CDR1 is KGHSH, CDR2 LQKENI. In nucleotides, the CDR3 is TGTGCCAGCTCCTCGGGGAACACTGAAGCTTTCTTT. It is translated as CASSSGNTEAFF.

The chain employs TRBV4-1 and TRBJ1-5; D is unclear. The CDR3 consists of 15 residues. V lost 4 bases and J 0 bases, leaving 10 bases between the germline ends. The germline gives CDR1 MGHRA, CDR2 YSYEKL. The CDR3 spells CASSPQLVSNQPQHF. CDR3 in DNA: TGCGCCAGCAGCCCACAGTTAGTTAGCAATCAGCCCCAGCATTTT.

The CDR3 is CASSPRGYRQETQYF. The CDR3 nucleotides read TGTGCCAGCAGCCCTAGGGGGTACCGCCAAGAGACCCAGTACTTC. This rearrangement joins TRBV5-6 to TRBJ2-5; the D gene is possibly TRBD1 (6 bases). V was pared by 4 bases and J by 1 base, with 14 bases between. Looked up from germline, CDR1 is SGHDT and CDR2 is YYEEEE. The CDR3 has 15 residues.